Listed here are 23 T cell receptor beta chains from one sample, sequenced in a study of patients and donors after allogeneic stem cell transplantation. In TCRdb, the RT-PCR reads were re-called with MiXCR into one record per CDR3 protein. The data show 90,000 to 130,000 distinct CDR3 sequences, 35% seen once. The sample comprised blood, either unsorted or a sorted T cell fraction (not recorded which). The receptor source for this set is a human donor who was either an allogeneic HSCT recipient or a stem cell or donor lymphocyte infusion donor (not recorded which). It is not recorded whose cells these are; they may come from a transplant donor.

The CDR3 is CSVVRSAYEQYF. CDR3 nucleotide sequence: TGCAGCGTCGTCCGTTCCGCGTACGAGCAGTACTTC. The rearrangement uses TRBV29-1 and TRBJ2-7; no clear D gene. The ends were cut back, 6 bases at V and 4 bases at J, with 13 bases in the middle. Germline CDR1 and CDR2: SQVTM and ANQGSEA. The CDR3 is made up of 12 amino acids.

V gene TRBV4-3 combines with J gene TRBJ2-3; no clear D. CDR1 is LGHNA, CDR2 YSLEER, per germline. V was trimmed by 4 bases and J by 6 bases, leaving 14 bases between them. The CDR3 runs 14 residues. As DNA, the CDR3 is TGCGCCAGCAGCCGAGCCAGCGCGTGGGATACGCAGTATTTT. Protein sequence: CASSRASAWDTQYF.

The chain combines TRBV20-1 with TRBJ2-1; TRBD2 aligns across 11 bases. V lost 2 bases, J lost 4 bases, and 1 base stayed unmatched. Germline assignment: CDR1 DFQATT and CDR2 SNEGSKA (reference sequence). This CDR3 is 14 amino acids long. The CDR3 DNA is TGCAGTGCTAGACTAGCGGGAGGATACAATGAGCAGTTCTTC. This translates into CSARLAGGYNEQFF.

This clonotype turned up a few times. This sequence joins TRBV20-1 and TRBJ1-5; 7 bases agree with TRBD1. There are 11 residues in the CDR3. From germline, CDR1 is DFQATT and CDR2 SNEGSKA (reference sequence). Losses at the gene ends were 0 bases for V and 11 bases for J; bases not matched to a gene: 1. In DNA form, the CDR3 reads TGCAGTGCTAGAGACAGGGGGGCCCAGCATTTT. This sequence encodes CSARDRGAQHF.

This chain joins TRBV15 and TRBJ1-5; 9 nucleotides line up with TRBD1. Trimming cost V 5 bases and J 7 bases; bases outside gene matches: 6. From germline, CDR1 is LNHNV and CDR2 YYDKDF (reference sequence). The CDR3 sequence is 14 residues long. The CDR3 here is CATSPQGARQPQHF. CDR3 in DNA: TGTGCCACCAGCCCACAGGGGGCAAGGCAGCCCCAGCATTTT.

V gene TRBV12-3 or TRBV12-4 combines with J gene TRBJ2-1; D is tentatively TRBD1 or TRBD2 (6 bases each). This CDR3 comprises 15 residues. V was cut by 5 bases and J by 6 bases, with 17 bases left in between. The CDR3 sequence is CASSHRLGGRNEQFF. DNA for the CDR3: TGTGCCAGCAGTCACCGCCTTGGGGGGCGCAATGAGCAGTTCTTC.

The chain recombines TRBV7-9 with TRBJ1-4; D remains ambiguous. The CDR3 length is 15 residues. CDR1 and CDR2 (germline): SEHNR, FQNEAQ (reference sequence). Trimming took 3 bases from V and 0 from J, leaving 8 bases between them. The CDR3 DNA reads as TGTGCCAGCAGCTTTCCCGGCCCAACTAATGAAAAACTGTTTTTT. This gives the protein CASSFPGPTNEKLFF. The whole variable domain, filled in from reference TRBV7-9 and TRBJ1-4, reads DTGVSQNPRHKITKRGQNVTFRCDPISEHNRLYWYRQTLGQGPEFLTYFQNEAQLEKSRLLSDRFSAERPKGSFSTLEIQRTEQGDSAMYLCASSFPGPTNEKLFFGSGTQLSVL.

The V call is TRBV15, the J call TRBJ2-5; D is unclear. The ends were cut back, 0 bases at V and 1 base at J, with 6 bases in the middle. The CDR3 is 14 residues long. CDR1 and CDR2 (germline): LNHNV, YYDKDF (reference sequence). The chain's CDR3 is CATSRDGTQETQYF. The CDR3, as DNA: TGTGCCACCAGCAGAGACGGTACCCAAGAGACCCAGTACTTC.

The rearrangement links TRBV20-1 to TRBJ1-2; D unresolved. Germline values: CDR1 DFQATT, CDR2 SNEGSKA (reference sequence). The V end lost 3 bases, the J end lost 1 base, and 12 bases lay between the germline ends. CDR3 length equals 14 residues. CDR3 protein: CSASRPPLNYGYTF. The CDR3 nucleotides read TGCAGTGCTAGCAGACCACCGCTTAACTATGGCTACACCTTC.

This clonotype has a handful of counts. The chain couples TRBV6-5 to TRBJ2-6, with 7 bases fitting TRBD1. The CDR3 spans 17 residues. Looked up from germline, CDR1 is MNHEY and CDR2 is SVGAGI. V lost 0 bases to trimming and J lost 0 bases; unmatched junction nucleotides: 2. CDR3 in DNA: TGTGCCAGCAGTTACTCGGGACAGAGCTCTGGGGCCAACGTCCTGACTTTC. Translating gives CASSYSGQSSGANVLTF.

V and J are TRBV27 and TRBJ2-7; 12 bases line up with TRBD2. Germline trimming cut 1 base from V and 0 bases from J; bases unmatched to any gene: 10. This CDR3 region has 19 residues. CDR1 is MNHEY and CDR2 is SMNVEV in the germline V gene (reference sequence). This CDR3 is CASSLYSASGRVNSYEQYF. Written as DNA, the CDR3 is TGTGCCAGCAGTTTATATTCGGCTAGCGGGAGGGTCAACTCCTACGAGCAGTACTTC.

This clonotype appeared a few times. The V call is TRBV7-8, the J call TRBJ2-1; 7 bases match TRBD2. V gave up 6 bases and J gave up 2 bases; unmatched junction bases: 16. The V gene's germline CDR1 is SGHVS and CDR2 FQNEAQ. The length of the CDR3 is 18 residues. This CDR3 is CASRGRGRVGFPYNEQFF. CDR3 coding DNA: TGTGCCAGCAGAGGTCGGGGGAGGGTGGGCTTTCCCTACAATGAGCAGTTCTTC.

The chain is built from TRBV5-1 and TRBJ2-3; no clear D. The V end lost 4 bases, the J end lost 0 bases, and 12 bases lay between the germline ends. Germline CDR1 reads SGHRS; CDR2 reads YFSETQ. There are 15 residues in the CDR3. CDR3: CASSPVVLSTDTQYF. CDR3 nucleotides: TGCGCCAGCAGCCCGGTGGTCCTCAGCACAGATACGCAGTATTTT.

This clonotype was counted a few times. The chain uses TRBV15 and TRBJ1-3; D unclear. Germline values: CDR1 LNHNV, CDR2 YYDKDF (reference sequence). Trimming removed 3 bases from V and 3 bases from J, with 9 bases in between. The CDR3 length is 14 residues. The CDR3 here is CATSSRENGNTIYF. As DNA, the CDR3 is TGTGCCACCAGCAGTAGAGAAAATGGAAACACCATATATTTT.

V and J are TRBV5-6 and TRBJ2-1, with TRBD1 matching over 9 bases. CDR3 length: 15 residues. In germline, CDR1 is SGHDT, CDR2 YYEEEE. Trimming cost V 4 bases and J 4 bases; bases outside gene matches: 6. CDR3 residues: CASSNRTGAYNEQFF. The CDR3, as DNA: TGTGCCAGCAGCAATAGGACAGGGGCGTACAATGAGCAGTTCTTC.

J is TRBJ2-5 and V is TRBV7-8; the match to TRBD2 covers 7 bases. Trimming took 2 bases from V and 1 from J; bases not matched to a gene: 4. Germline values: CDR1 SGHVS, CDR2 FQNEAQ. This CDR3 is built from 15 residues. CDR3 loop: CASSLFLAAQETQYF. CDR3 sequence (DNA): TGTGCCAGCAGCTTATTCCTAGCGGCCCAAGAGACCCAGTACTTC. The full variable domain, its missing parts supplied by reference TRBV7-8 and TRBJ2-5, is GAGVSQSPRYKVAKRGQDVALRCDPISGHVSLFWYQQALGQGPEFLTYFQNEAQLDKSGLPSDRFFAERPEGSVSTLKIQRTQQEDSAVYLCASSLFLAAQETQYFGPGTRLLVL.

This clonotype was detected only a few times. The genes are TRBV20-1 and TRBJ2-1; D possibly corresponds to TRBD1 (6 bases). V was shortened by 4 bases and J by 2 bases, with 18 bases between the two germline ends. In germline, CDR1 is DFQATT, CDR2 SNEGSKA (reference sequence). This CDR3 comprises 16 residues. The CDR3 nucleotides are TGCAGTGCTACCCCCCCGAGGGGGACAACCTACAATGAGCAGTTCTTC. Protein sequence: CSATPPRGTTYNEQFF.

Written as DNA, the CDR3 is TGTGCCAGCAGCTCAGTGGGCGAGCAGTACTTC. Translation gives CASSSVGEQYF. The genes are TRBV6-5 and TRBJ2-7; D not certain. With 6 bases removed from V and 6 bases from J, the gap between germline ends came to 9 bases. Germline CDR1 and CDR2: MNHEY and SVGAGI. This CDR3 has 11 residues.

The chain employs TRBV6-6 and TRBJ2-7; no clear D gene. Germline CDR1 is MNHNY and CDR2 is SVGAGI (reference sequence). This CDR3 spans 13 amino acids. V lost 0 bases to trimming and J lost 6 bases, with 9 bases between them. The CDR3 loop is CASSYSVRGEQYF. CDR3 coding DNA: TGTGCCAGCAGTTACTCGGTGAGAGGCGAGCAGTACTTC.

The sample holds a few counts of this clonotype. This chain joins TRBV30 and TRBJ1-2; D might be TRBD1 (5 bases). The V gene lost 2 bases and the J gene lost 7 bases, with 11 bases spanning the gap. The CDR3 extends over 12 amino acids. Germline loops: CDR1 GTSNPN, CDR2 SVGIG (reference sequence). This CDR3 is CAWSRGVFGYTF. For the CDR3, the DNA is TGTGCCTGGAGTCGAGGGGTTTTTGGCTACACCTTC.

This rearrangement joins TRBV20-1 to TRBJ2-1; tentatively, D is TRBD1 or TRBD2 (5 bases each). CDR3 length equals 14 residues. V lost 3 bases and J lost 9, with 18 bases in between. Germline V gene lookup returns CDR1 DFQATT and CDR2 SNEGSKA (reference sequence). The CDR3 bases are TGCAGTGCTAGCCCGACGAGGGGCCGAGGTGAGCAGTTCTTC. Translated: CSASPTRGRGEQFF.

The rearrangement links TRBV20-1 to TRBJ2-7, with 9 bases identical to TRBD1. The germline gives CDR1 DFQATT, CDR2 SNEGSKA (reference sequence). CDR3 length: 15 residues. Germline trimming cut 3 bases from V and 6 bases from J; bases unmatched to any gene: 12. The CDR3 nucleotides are TGCAGTGCTAGCATTCCGGGACAGGGCAGGGGCGAGCAGTACTTC. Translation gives CSASIPGQGRGEQYF.

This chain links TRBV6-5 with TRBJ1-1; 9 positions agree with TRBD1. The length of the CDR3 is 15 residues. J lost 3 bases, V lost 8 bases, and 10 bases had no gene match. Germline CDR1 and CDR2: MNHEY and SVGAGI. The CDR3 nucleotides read TGTGCCAGCTGCTGTCCAGGGACAGGGCACACTGAAGCTTTCTTT. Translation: CASCCPGTGHTEAFF.